The TCR beta chain described here comes from a study of T cell repertoires in cytomegalovirus infection. TCRdb passed the reads through MiXCR, listing each CDR3 protein once. The table records 150,000 to 200,000 distinct CDR3 sequences, about 20% of them present only once. This CDR3 is built from 15 residues. V lost 5 bases, J lost 5 bases, and 10 bases stayed unmatched. Germline CDR1 SNHLY, CDR2 FYNNEI. This chain joins TRBV2 and TRBJ2-7, with 9 bases fitting TRBD2. The source of this sequence is a human donor in good health (CMV status not recorded). Some clones in this sample may be carry-over from other donors' samples. The sample consisted of PBMCs. This CDR3 reads CASSLEAGGLNEQYF. Here the CDR3 DNA reads TGTGCCAGCAGTTTAGAAGCGGGAGGACTTAACGAGCAGTACTTC.